These 5 T cell receptor beta chains share one sample of origin, sequenced in a study of vaccination and CD4 T cells after COVID-19. At the Johns Hopkins FTIC core, DNA taken from cultured CD4+ T cells was sequenced by way of the Oncomine TCR Beta short-read assay. TCRdb fed the PCR reads into MiXCR, producing one record per CDR3 protein. Among fewer than 15,000 distinct CDR3 sequences, roughly 60% were seen once, and the ten largest hold under 9%. The treatment is: approximately 11-day PBMC culture with coronavirus spike peptide pools or control peptides (ViraFEST assay). Which antigens these TCRs recognize remains unknown. Source: CD4+ T cells from blood, cultured in vitro, taken before SARS-CoV-2 vaccination. The receptors were sampled from a human donor who had recovered from COVID-19.

The chain combines TRBV20-1 with TRBJ1-5; 7 nucleotides agree with TRBD1. This CDR3 has 15 amino acids. CDR1 is DFQATT and CDR2 is SNEGSKA in the germline V gene (reference sequence). V lost 5 bases and J lost 7; bases outside the gene matches: 14. The CDR3 sequence: CSASRTGSVDQPQHF. In DNA, the CDR3 is TGCAGTGCTTCCCGGACAGGATCAGTAGACCAGCCCCAGCATTTT.

The CDR3 DNA reads TGTGCCAGCAGCTCACCGGGACCAAGCTCCTACGAGCAGTACTTC. Its protein is CASSSPGPSSYEQYF. The rearrangement links TRBV7-9 to TRBJ2-7; D assignment may be TRBD1 or TRBD2 (5 bases each). The CDR3 covers 15 residues. V lost 4 bases and J lost 0, with 13 bases in between. Germline CDR1 and CDR2: SEHNR and FQNEAQ (reference sequence).

The chain is built from TRBV7-2 and TRBJ1-3, with D unresolved. Looked up from germline, CDR1 is SGHTA and CDR2 is FQGNSA. The length of the CDR3 is 14 residues. The germline V and J ends were trimmed by 5 bases and 7 bases, with 15 bases remaining between them. The CDR3: CASSQNPWVNTIYF. The CDR3 DNA follows: TGTGCCAGCAGCCAGAACCCATGGGTCAACACCATATATTTT.

J is TRBJ1-1 and V is TRBV6-2 or TRBV6-3, with 7 bases fitting TRBD1. V lost 6 bases to trimming and J lost 11 bases; unmatched junction nucleotides: 18. Germline lookup yields CDR1 MNHEY and CDR2 SVGEGT. CDR3 length: 15 residues. The chain's CDR3 is CASRSLTGLARDAFF. The CDR3 nucleotides are TGTGCCAGCAGATCTTTGACAGGGCTAGCGCGGGATGCTTTCTTT.

This chain uses TRBV20-1 with TRBJ2-2; D might be TRBD1 or TRBD2, each matching 5 bases. Trimming took off 6 bases at V and 6 bases at J, with 17 bases between the two ends. Germline V gene data show CDR1 as DFQATT and CDR2 as SNEGSKA (reference sequence). This CDR3 contains 14 residues. The CDR3 coding sequence is TGCAGTGCCCGCCTTGAGAGGGGTTCCGGGGAGCTGTTTTTT. This sequence encodes CSARLERGSGELFF.